This T cell receptor (beta chain) appears in the sequencing data of a study of T cells after posttransplantation cyclophosphamide. Overall study findings and caveats: TRB clonality was highly associated with recipient CMV seropositivity and reactivation. Blood and skin or GI T cell repertoires showed limited TRB overlap. Donor CD8+ memory clones often dominated recipient blood repertoires at later times.

Some clones are missing from TCRdb's copy, which holds only in-frame ones; the method was immunoSEQ multiplex PCR. The table records about 8,800 clones, roughly 98% of them present only once. As for this clone: What it binds is unknown.

Trimming removed 5 bases from V and 4 bases from J; junction bases left unmatched: 7. This CDR3 is built from 15 residues. Germline loops: CDR1 SGHTA, CDR2 FQGNSA. The naive gate required viable CD3+CD4+ or CD3+CD8+ cells with CCR7+CD45RA+CD45RO-CD95-CD27+CD28+ phenotype. The chain uses TRBV7-2 and TRBJ1-5; 8 bases line up with TRBD1. Material for sequencing was naive CD4+ T cells sorted from PBMCs. This clonotype was sampled from an older woman in good health, CMV-negative, and a related stem cell transplant donor. DNA of the CDR3: TGTGCCAGCAGCCCGGGACAGGTTGGAAATCAGCCCCAGCATTTT. It codes for CASSPGQVGNQPQHF. Full variable domain (remainder filled in from reference TRBV7-2 and TRBJ1-5): GAGVSQSPSNKVTEKGKDVELRCDPISGHTALYWYRQSLGQGLEFLIYFQGNSAPDKSGLPSDRFSAERTGGSVSTLTIQRTQQEDSAVYLCASSPGQVGNQPQHFGDGTRLSIL.